This T cell receptor beta chain was captured by sequencing in a study of cytomegalovirus exposure and HLA in healthy donors. Researchers ran the PCR with 60 Vbeta and 13 Jbeta primers. This table comes from immunoSEQ multiplex PCR, and its TCRdb copy is limited to in-frame clones, with some not included. The sample has some 120,000 clones; about 70% are singletons. The TCR was taken from a human donor in good health. The specimen was PBMCs.

The CDR3 nucleotides read TGTGCCAGCAGCTTTACTAGCGTAAAAGAGACCCAGTACTTC. It specifies CASSFTSVKETQYF. This rearrangement joins TRBV7-8 to TRBJ2-5, with 7 bases aligning to TRBD2. CDR3 size: 14 residues. Trimming cost V 3 bases and J 3 bases; bases outside gene matches: 4. Germline-derived CDR1 and CDR2 are SGHVS and FQNEAQ.